This T cell receptor beta chain emerged from a study of response to subunit inactivated influenza vaccine. TCRdb redid the calling of the RT-PCR reads with MiXCR, one entry per CDR3 protein. The data show around 320,000 distinct CDR3 sequences, about 20% seen once. CDR1 is DFQATT and CDR2 is SNEGSKA in the germline V gene (reference sequence). Trimming removed 6 bases at V and 8 bases at J, with 16 bases between. The CDR3 is 13 amino acids. Study results and limitations: Every seasonal influenza vaccination brings in few new T cells, the authors suggested.

Note on this clonotype: Antigen: not known.

The chain carries TRBV20-1 and TRBJ2-2; D may be TRBD1 (6 bases). This TCR came from a man aged 45-69 years who received an inactivated influenza vaccine. The source was PBMCs from blood, collected 21 months after vaccination. CDR3 nucleotide sequence: TGCAGTGCCCATAAACAGGGTCGGGGGGAGCTGTTTTTT. Translating it yields CSAHKQGRGELFF.